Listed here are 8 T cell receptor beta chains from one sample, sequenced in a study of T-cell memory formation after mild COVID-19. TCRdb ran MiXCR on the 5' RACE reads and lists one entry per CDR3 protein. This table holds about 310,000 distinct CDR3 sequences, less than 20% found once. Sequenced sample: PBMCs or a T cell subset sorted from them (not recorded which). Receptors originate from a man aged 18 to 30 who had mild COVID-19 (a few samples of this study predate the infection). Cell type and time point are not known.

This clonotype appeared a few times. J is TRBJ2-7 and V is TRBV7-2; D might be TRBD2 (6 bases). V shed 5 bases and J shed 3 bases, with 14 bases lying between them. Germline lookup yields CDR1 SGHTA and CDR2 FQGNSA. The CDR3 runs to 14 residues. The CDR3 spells CASSNFGTGYEQYF. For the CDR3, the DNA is TGTGCCAGCAGCAATTTCGGGACTGGCTACGAGCAGTACTTC.

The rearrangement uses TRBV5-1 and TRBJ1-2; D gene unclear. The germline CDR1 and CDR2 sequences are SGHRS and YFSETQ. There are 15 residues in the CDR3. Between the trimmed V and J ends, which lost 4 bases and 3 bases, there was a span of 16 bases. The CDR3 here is CASSHLPRSDYGYTF. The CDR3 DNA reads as TGCGCCAGCAGCCACCTTCCTCGTTCGGACTATGGCTACACCTTC.

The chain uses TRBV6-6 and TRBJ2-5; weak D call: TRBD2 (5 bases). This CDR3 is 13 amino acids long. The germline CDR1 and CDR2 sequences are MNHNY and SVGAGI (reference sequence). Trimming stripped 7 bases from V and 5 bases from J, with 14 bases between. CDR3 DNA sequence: TGTGCCAGCACCTCCCGGGAATTGGAGACCCAGTACTTC. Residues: CASTSRELETQYF.

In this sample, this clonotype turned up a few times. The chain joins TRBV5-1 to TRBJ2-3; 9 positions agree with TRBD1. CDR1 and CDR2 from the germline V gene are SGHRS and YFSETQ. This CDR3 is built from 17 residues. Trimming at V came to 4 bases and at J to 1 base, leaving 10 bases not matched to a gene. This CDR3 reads CASSPGTGYPRTDTQYF. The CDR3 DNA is TGCGCCAGCAGCCCCGGGACAGGGTACCCCCGCACAGATACGCAGTATTTT.

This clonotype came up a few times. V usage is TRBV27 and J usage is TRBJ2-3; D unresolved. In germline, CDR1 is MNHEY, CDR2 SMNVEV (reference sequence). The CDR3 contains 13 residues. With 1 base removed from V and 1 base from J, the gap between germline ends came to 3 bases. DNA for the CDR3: TGTGCCAGCAGTTTATTCGGCACAGATACGCAGTATTTT. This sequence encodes CASSLFGTDTQYF.

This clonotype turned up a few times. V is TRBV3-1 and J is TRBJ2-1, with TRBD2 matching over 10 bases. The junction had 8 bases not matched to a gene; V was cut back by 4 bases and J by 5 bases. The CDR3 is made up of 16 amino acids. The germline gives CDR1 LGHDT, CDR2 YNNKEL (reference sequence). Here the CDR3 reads CASSPRELAGDNEQFF. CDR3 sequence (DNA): TGTGCCAGCAGCCCTAGGGAGCTAGCGGGAGACAATGAGCAGTTCTTC.

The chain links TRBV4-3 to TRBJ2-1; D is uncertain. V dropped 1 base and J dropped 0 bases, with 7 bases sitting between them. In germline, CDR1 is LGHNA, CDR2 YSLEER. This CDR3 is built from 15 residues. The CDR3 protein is CASSQGTRSYNEQFF. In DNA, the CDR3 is TGCGCCAGCAGCCAAGGAACTCGCTCCTACAATGAGCAGTTCTTC.

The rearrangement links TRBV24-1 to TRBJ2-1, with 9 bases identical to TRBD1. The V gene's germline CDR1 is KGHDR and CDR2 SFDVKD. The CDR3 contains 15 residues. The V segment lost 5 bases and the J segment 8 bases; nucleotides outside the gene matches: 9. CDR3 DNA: TGTGCCACCAGTGGCCCCGGGACAGGGAACGATGAGCAGTTCTTC. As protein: CATSGPGTGNDEQFF.